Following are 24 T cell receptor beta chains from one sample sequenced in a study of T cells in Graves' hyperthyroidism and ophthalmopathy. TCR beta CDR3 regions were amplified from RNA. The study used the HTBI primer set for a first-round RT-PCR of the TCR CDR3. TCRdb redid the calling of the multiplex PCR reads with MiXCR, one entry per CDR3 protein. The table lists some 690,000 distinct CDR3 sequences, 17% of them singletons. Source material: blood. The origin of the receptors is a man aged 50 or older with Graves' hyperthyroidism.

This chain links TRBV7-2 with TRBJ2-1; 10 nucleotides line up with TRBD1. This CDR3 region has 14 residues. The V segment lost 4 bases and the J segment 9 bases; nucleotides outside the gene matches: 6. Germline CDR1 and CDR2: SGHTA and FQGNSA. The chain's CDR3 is CASSSRTGGIEQFF. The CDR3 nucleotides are TGTGCCAGCAGCTCACGGACAGGGGGTATTGAGCAGTTCTTC.

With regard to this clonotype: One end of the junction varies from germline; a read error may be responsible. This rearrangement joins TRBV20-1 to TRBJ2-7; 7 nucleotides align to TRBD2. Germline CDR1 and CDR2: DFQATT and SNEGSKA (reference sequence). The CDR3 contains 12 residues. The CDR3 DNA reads TGCAGCCCAGGAGCGGGGACCTACGAGCGGTACTTC. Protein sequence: CSPGAGTYERYF.

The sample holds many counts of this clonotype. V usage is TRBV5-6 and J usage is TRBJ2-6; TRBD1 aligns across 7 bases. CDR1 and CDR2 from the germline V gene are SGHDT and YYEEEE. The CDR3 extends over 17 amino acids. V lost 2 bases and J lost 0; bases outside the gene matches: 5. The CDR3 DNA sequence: TGTGCCAGCAGCTTAGGGACAGTGCCCTCTGGGGCCAACGTCCTGACTTTC. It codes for CASSLGTVPSGANVLTF.

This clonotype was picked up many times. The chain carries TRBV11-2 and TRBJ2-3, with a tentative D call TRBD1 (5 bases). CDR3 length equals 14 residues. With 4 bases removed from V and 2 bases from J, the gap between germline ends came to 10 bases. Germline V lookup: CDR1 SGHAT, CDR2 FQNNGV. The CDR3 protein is CASSWTLSTDTQYF. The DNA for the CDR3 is TGTGCCAGCAGCTGGACACTATCCACAGATACGCAGTATTTT.

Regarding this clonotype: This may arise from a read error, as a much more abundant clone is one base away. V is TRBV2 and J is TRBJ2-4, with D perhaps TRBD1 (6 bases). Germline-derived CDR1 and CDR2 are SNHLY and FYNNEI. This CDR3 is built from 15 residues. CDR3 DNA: TGTGCCAGCAGTGCTCCCCCGGGACACAAAAACATTCGGTACTTC. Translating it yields CASSAPPGHKNIRYF. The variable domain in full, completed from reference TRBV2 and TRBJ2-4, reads EPEVTQTPSHQVTQMGQEVILRCVPISNHLYFYWYRQILGQKVEFLVSFYNNEISEKSEIFDDQFSVERPDGSNFTLKIRSTKLEDSAMYFCASSAPPGHKNIRYFGAGTRLSVL.

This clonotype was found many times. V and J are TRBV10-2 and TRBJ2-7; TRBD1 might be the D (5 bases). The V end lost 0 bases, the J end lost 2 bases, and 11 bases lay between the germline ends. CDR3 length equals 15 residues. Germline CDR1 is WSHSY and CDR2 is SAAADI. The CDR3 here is CASSESTAGPYEQYF. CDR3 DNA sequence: TGCGCCAGCAGTGAGTCTACAGCAGGGCCCTACGAGCAGTACTTC.

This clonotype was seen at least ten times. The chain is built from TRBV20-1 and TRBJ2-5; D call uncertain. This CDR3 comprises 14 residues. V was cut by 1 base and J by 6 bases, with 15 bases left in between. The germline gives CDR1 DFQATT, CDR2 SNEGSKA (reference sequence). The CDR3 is CSARVPGVRKTQYF. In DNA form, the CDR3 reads TGCAGTGCTAGAGTCCCCGGTGTTAGGAAGACCCAGTACTTC.

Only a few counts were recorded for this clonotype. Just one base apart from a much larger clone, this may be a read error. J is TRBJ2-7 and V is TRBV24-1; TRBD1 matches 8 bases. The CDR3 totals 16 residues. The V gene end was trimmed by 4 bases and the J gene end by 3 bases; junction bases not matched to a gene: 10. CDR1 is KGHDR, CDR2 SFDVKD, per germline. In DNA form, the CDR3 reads TGTGCCACCAGTGACCCGCCAACAGGGGGGTTCTACGAGCAGTACTTC. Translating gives CATSDPPTGGFYEQYF.

CDR3 sequence (DNA): TGTGCCAGCGCTGAGACTAGCGGGGGCGATTTCTACAATGAGCAGTTCTTC. As protein: CASAETSGGDFYNEQFF. The rearrangement uses TRBV13 and TRBJ2-1, with 12 bases aligning to TRBD2. Germline values: CDR1 PRHDT, CDR2 FYEKMQ (reference sequence). The junction had 11 bases not matched to a gene; V was cut back by 8 bases and J by 3 bases. There are 17 residues in the CDR3.

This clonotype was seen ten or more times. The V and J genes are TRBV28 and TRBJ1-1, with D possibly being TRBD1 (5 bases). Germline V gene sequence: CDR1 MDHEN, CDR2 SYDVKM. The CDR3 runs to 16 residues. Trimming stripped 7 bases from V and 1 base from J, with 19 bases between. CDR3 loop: CASILNGHGSNTEAFF. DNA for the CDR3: TGTGCCAGCATTCTAAACGGACATGGCTCGAACACTGAAGCTTTCTTT.

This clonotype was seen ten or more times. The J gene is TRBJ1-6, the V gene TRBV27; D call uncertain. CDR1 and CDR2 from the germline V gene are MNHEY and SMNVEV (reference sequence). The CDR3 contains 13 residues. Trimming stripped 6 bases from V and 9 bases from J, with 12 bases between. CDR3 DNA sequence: TGTGCCAGCAGGGTGGGGATAATTTCACCCCTCCACTTT. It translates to CASRVGIISPLHF.

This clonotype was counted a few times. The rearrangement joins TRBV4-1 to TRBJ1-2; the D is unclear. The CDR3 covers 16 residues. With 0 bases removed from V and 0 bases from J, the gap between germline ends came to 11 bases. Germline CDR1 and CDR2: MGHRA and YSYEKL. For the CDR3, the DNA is TGCGCCAGCAGCCAAGAGTATGGACGCTCTAACTATGGCTACACCTTC. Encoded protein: CASSQEYGRSNYGYTF.

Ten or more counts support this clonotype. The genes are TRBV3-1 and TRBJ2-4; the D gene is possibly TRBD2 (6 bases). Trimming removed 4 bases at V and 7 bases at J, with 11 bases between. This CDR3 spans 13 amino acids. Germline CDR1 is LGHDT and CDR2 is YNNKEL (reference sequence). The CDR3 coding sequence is TGTGCCAGCAGCCCCCGCGGGGTTAACATTCAGTACTTC. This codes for CASSPRGVNIQYF.

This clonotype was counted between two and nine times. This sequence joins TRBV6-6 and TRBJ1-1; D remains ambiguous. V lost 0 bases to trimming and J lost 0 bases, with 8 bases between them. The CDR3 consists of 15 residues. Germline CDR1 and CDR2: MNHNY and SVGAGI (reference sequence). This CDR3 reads CASSYSAYMNTEAFF. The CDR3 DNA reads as TGTGCCAGCAGTTACTCAGCTTATATGAACACTGAAGCTTTCTTT.

CDR3 sequence reads: CASSSEGASQPQHF. Written as DNA, the CDR3 is TGTGCCAGTTCGTCGGAGGGGGCGTCTCAGCCCCAGCATTTT. The chain links TRBV6-4 to TRBJ1-5; 7 bases match TRBD1. Trimming cost V 9 bases and J 6 bases; bases outside gene matches: 11. This CDR3 has 14 residues. Germline V lookup: CDR1 MRHNA, CDR2 SNTAGT.

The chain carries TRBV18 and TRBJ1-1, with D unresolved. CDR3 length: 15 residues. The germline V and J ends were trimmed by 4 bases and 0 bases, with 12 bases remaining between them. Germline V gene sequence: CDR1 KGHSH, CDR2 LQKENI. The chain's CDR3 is CASSLQNFMNTEAFF. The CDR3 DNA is TGTGCCAGCTCACTACAGAATTTCATGAACACTGAAGCTTTCTTT.

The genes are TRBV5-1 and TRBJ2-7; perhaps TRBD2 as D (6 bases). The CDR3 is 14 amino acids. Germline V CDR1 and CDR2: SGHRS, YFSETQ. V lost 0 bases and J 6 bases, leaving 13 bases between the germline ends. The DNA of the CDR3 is TGCGCCAGCAGCTTGGGGTTAGCGGAAACCGAGCAGTACTTC. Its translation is CASSLGLAETEQYF. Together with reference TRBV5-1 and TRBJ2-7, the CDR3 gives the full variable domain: KAGVTQTPRYLIKTRGQQVTLSCSPISGHRSVSWYQQTPGQGLQFLFEYFSETQRNKGNFPGRFSGRQFSNSRSEMNVSTLELGDSALYLCASSLGLAETEQYFGPGTRLTVT.

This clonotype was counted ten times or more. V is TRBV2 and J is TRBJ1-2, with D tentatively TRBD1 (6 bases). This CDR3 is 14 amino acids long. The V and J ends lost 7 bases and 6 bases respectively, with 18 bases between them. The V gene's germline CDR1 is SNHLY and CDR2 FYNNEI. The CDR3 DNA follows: TGTGCCAGCACGCCCGGGAGGGGGTGGGATGGCTACACCTTC. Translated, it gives CASTPGRGWDGYTF.

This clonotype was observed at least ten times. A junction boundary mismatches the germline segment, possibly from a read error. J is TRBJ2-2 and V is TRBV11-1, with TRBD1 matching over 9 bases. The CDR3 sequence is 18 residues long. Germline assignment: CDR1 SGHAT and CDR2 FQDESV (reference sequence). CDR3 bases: TGTGCCAGCAGCGTAGCCGGGACAGGGAACCGTGACACCGGGGAGCTGTTTTTT. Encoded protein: CASSVAGTGNRDTGELFF.

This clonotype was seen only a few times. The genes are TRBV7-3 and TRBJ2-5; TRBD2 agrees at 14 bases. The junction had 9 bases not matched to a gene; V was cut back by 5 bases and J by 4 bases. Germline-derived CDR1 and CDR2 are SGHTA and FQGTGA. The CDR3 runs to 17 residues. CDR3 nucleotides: TGTGCCAGCAGCCTAGGGACTAGCGGGAGTCAAGGAGAGACCCAGTACTTC. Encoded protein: CASSLGTSGSQGETQYF.

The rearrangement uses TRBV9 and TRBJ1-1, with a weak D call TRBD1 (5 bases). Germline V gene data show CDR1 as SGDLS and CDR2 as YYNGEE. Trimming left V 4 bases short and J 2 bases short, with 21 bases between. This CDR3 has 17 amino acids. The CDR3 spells CASSPHLRGDLNTEAFF. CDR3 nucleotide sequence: TGTGCCAGCAGCCCTCACCTACGAGGGGATTTAAACACTGAAGCTTTCTTT.

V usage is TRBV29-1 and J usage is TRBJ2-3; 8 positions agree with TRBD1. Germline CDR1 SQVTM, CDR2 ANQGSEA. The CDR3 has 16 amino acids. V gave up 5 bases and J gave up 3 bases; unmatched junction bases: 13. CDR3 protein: CSVFGRTGWSTDTQYF. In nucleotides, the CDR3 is TGCAGCGTTTTTGGGAGGACAGGGTGGTCGACAGATACGCAGTATTTT.

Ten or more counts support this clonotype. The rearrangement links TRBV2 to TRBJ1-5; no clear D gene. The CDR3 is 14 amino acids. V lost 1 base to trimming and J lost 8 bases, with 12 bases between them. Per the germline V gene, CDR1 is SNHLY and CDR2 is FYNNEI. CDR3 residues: CASSEEGAVEPQHF. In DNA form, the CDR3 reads TGTGCCAGCAGTGAAGAGGGCGCAGTGGAGCCCCAGCATTTT.

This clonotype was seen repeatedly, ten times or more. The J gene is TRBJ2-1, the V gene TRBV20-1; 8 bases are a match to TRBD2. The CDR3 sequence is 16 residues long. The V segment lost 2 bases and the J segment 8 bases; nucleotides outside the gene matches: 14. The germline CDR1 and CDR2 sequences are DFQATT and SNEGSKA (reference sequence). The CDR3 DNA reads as TGCAGTGCTAGAACCCCGACGGGACTAGGGCCGGATGAGCAGTTCTTC. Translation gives CSARTPTGLGPDEQFF.